Each of the 7 T cell receptor beta chains below was sequenced from the same sample in a study of regulatory dendritic cells for organ transplantation. TCRdb's copy holds only in-frame clones and misses some; the assay was immunoSEQ multiplex PCR. The profile shows roughly 12,000 clones, about four fifths of them singletons. These TCRs are of unknown antigen specificity. Sorted subsets were CFSE-labeled and cultured four to six days with allogeneic dendritic cells. The sample consisted of naive CD8+ T cells from blood cultured with regulatory dendritic cells. Subset here: CD45RA+ naive T cells. The receptors were gathered from a human donor in good health.

V gene TRBV10-3 combines with J gene TRBJ2-7; TRBD2 matches 8 bases. The CDR3 has 17 residues. Germline trimming cut 0 bases from V and 2 bases from J; bases unmatched to any gene: 9. CDR1 and CDR2 (germline): ENHRY, SYGVKD. The CDR3: CAISESMGTRNPYEQYF. DNA of the CDR3: TGTGCCATCAGTGAGTCTATGGGGACTAGGAATCCCTACGAGCAGTACTTC.

The gene calls are TRBV9 and TRBJ2-3; maybe TRBD1 (6 bases). V shed 3 bases and J shed 0 bases, with 11 bases lying between them. The germline CDR1 and CDR2 sequences are SGDLS and YYNGEE. This CDR3 region has 15 residues. This chain's CDR3 is CASSEGGSSTDTQYF. DNA of the CDR3: TGTGCCAGCAGCGAAGGGGGATCTAGCACAGATACGCAGTATTTT.

The chain employs TRBV5-6 and TRBJ2-5; 13 bases match TRBD2. Unmatched junction bases numbered 7, after V lost 0 bases and J lost 5 bases. Germline loops: CDR1 SGHDT, CDR2 YYEEEE. The CDR3 contains 17 residues. CDR3 coding DNA: TGTGCCAGCAGCTTGGAGCGACTAGCGGGGGGTCTGGAGACCCAGTACTTC. Translated, it gives CASSLERLAGGLETQYF.

The chain links TRBV7-6 to TRBJ1-2, with 9 bases identical to TRBD1. This CDR3 contains 15 residues. Germline-derived CDR1 and CDR2 are SGHVS and FNYEAQ. J gave up 0 bases and V 5 bases, and 4 bases lay outside the gene matches. CDR3 sequence (DNA): TGTGCCAGCAGCGATAGACAGGGGGCTAACTATGGCTACACCTTC. This encodes CASSDRQGANYGYTF.

The rearrangement uses TRBV7-8 and TRBJ1-2; D perhaps matches TRBD1 (6 bases). V was clipped by 2 bases and J by 5 bases, with 24 bases between them. The CDR3 is 18 amino acids. Germline values: CDR1 SGHVS, CDR2 FQNEAQ. The CDR3 sequence: CASSLSPGAPQGGYGYTF. In DNA, the CDR3 is TGTGCCAGCAGCTTAAGTCCAGGGGCGCCCCAGGGCGGGTATGGCTACACCTTC.

The chain recombines TRBV7-6 with TRBJ1-1, with 8 positions matching TRBD1. This CDR3 spans 17 amino acids. V trimming: 5 bases; J trimming: 3 bases; junction bases outside the gene matches: 14. Germline V CDR1 and CDR2: SGHVS, FNYEAQ. The CDR3 bases are TGTGCCAGCAGCCCTCCCCGGACAGGGTCCTGGGACACTGAAGCTTTCTTT. It yields the protein CASSPPRTGSWDTEAFF.

V usage is TRBV19 and J usage is TRBJ2-7, with 7 bases that match TRBD1. CDR1 is LNHDA, CDR2 SQIVND, per germline (reference sequence). The V gene end was trimmed by 5 bases and the J gene end by 0 bases; junction bases not matched to a gene: 7. The CDR3 contains 15 residues. The CDR3 DNA sequence: TGTGCCAGTAGTCCCCGACAGGGTCCCTCCTACGAGCAGTACTTC. This codes for CASSPRQGPSYEQYF.